A selection of T cell receptor beta chains follows, all from one sample in a study of metastatic and nonmetastatic thyroid tumors. TCRdb reanalyzed the PCR reads via MiXCR. The sample shows over 35,000 clones, roughly 17% of them seen only once. The sequenced sample was tumor tissue. Source of these receptors: a female donor with papillary thyroid cancer or a benign thyroid nodule (not recorded which). Some clones in this sample may be carry-over from other donors' samples. Each CDR3 is given with its conserved first and last residue. A D gene is named only where the DNA matches it firmly. A clone size is listed for some rows: how often the clone was seen (once, few, many), or a class if it is expanded.

many	TRBV20-1	TRBJ1-5	13	TRBD1	TGCAGTGGACAGGGGGCGAGCAATCAGCCCCAGCATTTT	CSGQGASNQPQHF
many	TRBV5-1	TRBJ1-1	14	.	TGCGCCAGCAGGGGAGACGGGCAGTGGACTGAAGCTTTCTTT	CASRGDGQWTEAFF
.	TRBV5-1	TRBJ1-5	15	TRBD1	TGCGCCAGCAGCTTGGGGACAGGCATCAATCAGCCCCAGCATTTT	CASSLGTGINQPQHF
many	TRBV30	TRBJ2-7	15	.	TGTGCCTGGAGTGTATTATTTGGGCAGACGAGCGAGCAGTACTTC	CAWSVLFGQTSEQYF
many	TRBV7-2	TRBJ2-1	13	.	TGTGCCAGCAGCTTATCCTTGAACAATGAGCAGTTCTTC	CASSLSLNNEQFF
many	TRBV20-1	TRBJ2-1	15	TRBD2	TGCAGTGCTCCTCCGGGACTAGAGGGCTACAATGAGCAGTTCTTC	CSAPPGLEGYNEQFF
many	TRBV6-1	TRBJ2-5	13	.	TGTGCCAGCAGTGTGGACCGCGCGGGGACCCAGTACTTC	CASSVDRAGTQYF
many	TRBV20-1	TRBJ1-2	14	.	TGCAGTGCTAGTCTCGGCAGAGCGCACTATGGCTACACCTTC	CSASLGRAHYGYTF
many	TRBV7-2	TRBJ2-3	13	.	TGTGCCAGCAGCTTAATGGGGCCAGATACGCAGTATTTT	CASSLMGPDTQYF
many	TRBV12-3/TRBV12-4	TRBJ2-7	14	TRBD1	TGTGCCAGCAGTTTTAGGGACAGGACCTACGAGCAGTACTTC	CASSFRDRTYEQYF
many	TRBV2	TRBJ1-1	17	TRBD1	TGTGCCAGCAGTGGCCCCCTACTGACAGGGAGAGGAACTGAAGCTTTCTTT	CASSGPLLTGRGTEAFF
many	TRBV20-1	TRBJ2-5	16	TRBD2	TGCAGTGCTAGTCTCTTTAGGATAGCGGGAGTCGAGACCCAGTACTTC	CSASLFRIAGVETQYF
many	TRBV9	TRBJ1-4	15	.	TGTGCCAGCAGCGTAGCCCAGGGGCAAGGTGAAAAACTGTTTTTT	CASSVAQGQGEKLFF
many	TRBV29-1	TRBJ2-2	14	.	TGCAGCGTACCTAAGGGAGGGGGCAGGGGGGAGCTGTTTTTT	CSVPKGGGRGELFF
many	TRBV7-2	TRBJ1-1	13	.	TGTGCCAGCACCCCAAGGCCGAACACTGAAGCTTTCTTT	CASTPRPNTEAFF
many	TRBV5-8	TRBJ2-3	15	.	TGTGCCAGCAGCCCCAGGGGTTCGGGCACAGATACGCAGTATTTT	CASSPRGSGTDTQYF